This T cell receptor beta chain was retrieved from a study of tumor-infiltrating lymphocytes in primary liver carcinoma. The trim removed 0 bases at V and 2 bases at J, leaving 4 bases unmatched. CDR1 SGHAT and CDR2 FQNNGV come from the germline V gene. CDR3 length equals 15 residues. Unsorted whole blood supplied the RNA, and germline DNA was extracted too. Approximately 4.1 milliliters of peripheral blood were drawn preoperatively. Concerning this clonotype: The conserved final phenylalanine or tryptophan is absent from the CDR3, which likely points to a read error.

A primer in the constant region served to generate TCR beta cDNA from 500 ng of total RNA. Three-round nested multiplex PCR performed with slightly modified ARM-PCR produced the TCR beta libraries. It was with TRBV1-TRBV30 forward primers and a C-beta reverse primer that the first two PCR rounds were run, at approximately 9 cycles each. TCRdb reanalysed the multiplex PCR reads using MiXCR and keeps one entry per CDR3 protein. The repertoire includes some 190,000 distinct CDR3 sequences, roughly three fifths of them detected once, and approximately 68% sits in the top ten. This TCR derives from a man aged 40-49 years with primary liver carcinoma and hepatitis B virus infection. Sample: peripheral blood. The V gene is TRBV11-2, the J gene TRBJ2-7; 7 bases line up with TRBD2. Here the CDR3 reads CASSLEAGYPYEQYS. The CDR3 coding sequence is TGTGCCAGCAGCTTAGAAGCGGGATACCCCTACGAGCAGTACTCC.